The 5 T cell receptor beta chains given below trace back to one sample, sequenced in a study of regulatory T cells in long-lasting Graves disease. Investigators prepared the TCR beta libraries by applying iRepertoire HTBI primers and Arm-PCR of CDR3 regions. TCRdb analysed the multiplex PCR reads with MiXCR anew, one entry per CDR3 protein. This table holds about 290,000 distinct CDR3 sequences, roughly a fifth found once. This sample's time point: persistent/refractory GD, antithyroid drugs over 5 years with positive TRAb. Preparation of the TCR library used RNA extracted from PBMCs. The sample consisted of peripheral blood mononuclear cells (PBMCs), taken when the disease was refractory, from a patient treated with antithyroid drugs. These TCRs come from a female donor with Graves disease.

This clonotype occurred a few times. The rearrangement links TRBV6-1 to TRBJ2-7, with 10 bases lining up with TRBD2. The V gene's germline CDR1 is MNHNS and CDR2 SASEGT. This CDR3 has 16 residues. Trimming at V came to 6 bases and at J to 3 bases, leaving 11 bases not matched to a gene. CDR3 in DNA: TGTGCCAGCAGCCAAACTTATAGCGGGAGGTTCTACGAGCAGTACTTC. Protein product: CASSQTYSGRFYEQYF.

This clonotype occurred a few times. A clone one base away is much larger, so this may be a read error. The CDR3 carries no conserved terminal phenylalanine or tryptophan, so it likely arises from a read error. V is TRBV20-1 and J is TRBJ2-5, with 7 bases fitting TRBD2. CDR3 length: 13 amino acids. V was clipped by 1 base and J by 5 bases; unmatched bases: 4. CDR1 DFQATT and CDR2 SNEGSKA come from the germline V gene (reference sequence). DNA for the CDR3: TGCAGTGCTAGAGCGGGAGGCACGGAGACCCAGTACTCC. It codes for CSARAGGTETQYS.

This clonotype was seen ten or more times. This rearrangement joins TRBV28 to TRBJ2-7, with 7 bases aligning to TRBD1. CDR3 length equals 14 residues. The V and J ends lost 6 bases and 3 bases, in that order; junction bases with no gene match: 8. CDR1 MDHEN and CDR2 SYDVKM come from the germline V gene. CDR3 bases: TGTGCCAGCAGGACCCACGGACAGGACTACGAGCAGTACTTC. Its translation is CASRTHGQDYEQYF. Filled out from reference TRBV28 and TRBJ2-7, the complete variable domain reads DVKVTQSSRYLVKRTGEKVFLECVQDMDHENMFWYRQDPGLGLRLIYFSYDVKMKEKGDIPEGYSVSREKKERFSLILESASTNQTSMYLCASRTHGQDYEQYFGPGTRLTVT.

The sample holds a few counts of this clonotype. The V call is TRBV20-1, the J call TRBJ2-5, with 13 bases that match TRBD2. V shed 5 bases, J shed 4 bases, and the junction held 4 bases outside the gene matches. This CDR3 is 14 amino acids long. Germline V gene lookup returns CDR1 DFQATT and CDR2 SNEGSKA (reference sequence). Here the CDR3 DNA reads TGCAGTGCTGGGGGACTAGCGGGAATAGAGACCCAGTACTTC. Its translation: CSAGGLAGIETQYF.

The chain links TRBV6-1 to TRBJ1-1; D is ambiguous. The CDR3 extends over 13 amino acids. Germline V gene lookup returns CDR1 MNHNS and CDR2 SASEGT. Deletions cut 6 bases from V and 0 bases from J, with 8 bases between. The CDR3 here is CASRMTMNTEAFF. DNA of the CDR3: TGTGCCAGCAGAATGACAATGAACACTGAAGCTTTCTTT.